The 14 T cell receptor beta chains reported below all come from one sample, sequenced in a study of regulatory T cells in long-lasting Graves disease. Library construction for TCR beta used iRepertoire HTBI primers and Arm-PCR of CDR3 regions. TCRdb itself ran the multiplex PCR reads through MiXCR, one entry per CDR3 protein. The table lists over 500,000 distinct CDR3 sequences, around 15% of them singletons. Stated time point: newly diagnosed GD, antithyroid drugs for less than 3 months. The TCR library was prepared using RNA isolated from PBMCs. These records were also assigned to another study, of T cells in Graves' hyperthyroidism and ophthalmopathy.

Sequencing used peripheral blood mononuclear cells (PBMCs), obtained at new diagnosis, from a patient treated with antithyroid drugs. These receptors all stem from a woman aged 30 to 39 with Graves disease.

This clonotype was seen at least ten times. The gene calls are TRBV2 and TRBJ2-7, with 9 bases identical to TRBD2. CDR3 length: 16 amino acids. The germline CDR1 and CDR2 sequences are SNHLY and FYNNEI. The V segment lost 6 bases and the J segment 0 bases; nucleotides outside the gene matches: 9. This CDR3 reads CASRYISGRPSYEQYF. The CDR3 DNA sequence: TGTGCCAGCAGGTACATTAGCGGGAGACCCTCCTACGAGCAGTACTTC.

The V gene is TRBV5-1, the J gene TRBJ2-2, with no clear D. The CDR3 loop spans 15 amino acids. The V gene's germline CDR1 is SGHRS and CDR2 YFSETQ. The V end was cut by 0 bases, the J end by 0 bases, with 6 bases between. CDR3 sequence reads: CASSLDPANTGELFF. CDR3 in DNA: TGCGCCAGCAGCTTGGACCCGGCGAACACCGGGGAGCTGTTTTTT.

This clonotype was seen ten or more times. This rearrangement joins TRBV6-2 or TRBV6-3 to TRBJ2-7; 7 bases agree with TRBD2. This CDR3 has 14 amino acids. Germline V CDR1 and CDR2: MNHEY, SVGEGT. The V and J ends lost 4 bases and 3 bases, in that order; junction bases with no gene match: 6. The DNA of the CDR3 is TGTGCCAGCAGTTCCCTAGCGGACCACTACGAGCAGTACTTC. Protein sequence: CASSSLADHYEQYF.

In its sample, this clonotype was seen many times. The chain couples TRBV6-1 to TRBJ2-7; D call uncertain. The CDR3 covers 15 residues. The V end lost 5 bases, the J end lost 1 base, and 15 bases lay between the germline ends. The germline gives CDR1 MNHNS, CDR2 SASEGT. The CDR3 bases are TGTGCCAGCAGTCTTTGGGCGTACACTTCCTACGAGCAGTACTTC. Translated: CASSLWAYTSYEQYF.

This clonotype was observed a handful of times. This chain uses TRBV7-3 with TRBJ2-7; maybe TRBD1 (5 bases). The CDR3 is made up of 15 amino acids. V was trimmed by 5 bases and J by 1 base, leaving 15 bases between them. From germline, CDR1 is SGHTA and CDR2 FQGTGA. CDR3 residues: CASSPRAGRSYEQYF. Here the CDR3 DNA reads TGTGCCAGCAGCCCCCGTGCAGGGCGTTCCTACGAGCAGTACTTC.

The table lists this clonotype with a few counts. The CDR3 DNA reads TGTGCCAGCTCACCGGACAGGGTCGGGGAGCTGTTTTTT. Translating it yields CASSPDRVGELFF. The chain is built from TRBV18 and TRBJ2-2; 8 nucleotides match TRBD1. Germline assignment: CDR1 KGHSH and CDR2 LQKENI. The CDR3 consists of 13 residues. Trimming removed 3 bases from V and 7 bases from J; junction bases left unmatched: 1.

This clonotype was counted a single time. The chain employs TRBV6-1 and TRBJ2-3, with D tentatively TRBD2 (6 bases). The J call is in doubt because the DNA end fits TRBJ2-5 better. The CDR3 extends over 14 amino acids. The germline gives CDR1 MNHNS, CDR2 SASEGT. CDR3 sequence reads: CASSEGRGLETQYF. CDR3 nucleotides: TGTGCCAGCAGTGAAGGGCGGGGACTGGAGACCCAGTACTTC.

This clonotype has more than one count but fewer than ten. The J gene is TRBJ2-7, the V gene TRBV9; no reliable D call. Between the trimmed V and J ends, which lost 0 bases and 5 bases, there was a span of 12 bases. CDR1 and CDR2 from the germline V gene are SGDLS and YYNGEE. The CDR3 contains 14 residues. The CDR3 nucleotides read TGTGCCAGCAGCGTAGGTCAGGTATACGACGAGCAGTACTTC. It is translated as CASSVGQVYDEQYF.

The gene calls are TRBV30 and TRBJ2-7; D could derive from TRBD1 or TRBD2 (5 bases each). Trimming took 4 bases from V and 3 from J, leaving 16 bases between them. There are 14 residues in the CDR3. In germline, CDR1 is GTSNPN, CDR2 SVGIG (reference sequence). CDR3 sequence (DNA): TGTGCCTGGACCCCCGGGACGGGATACTACGAGCAGTACTTC. It translates to CAWTPGTGYYEQYF.

The J gene is TRBJ1-1, the V gene TRBV5-4, with TRBD1 as a possible D gene (5 bases). The V gene's germline CDR1 is SGHNT and CDR2 YYREEE (reference sequence). The germline V and J ends were trimmed by 2 bases and 0 bases, with 11 bases remaining between them. The length of the CDR3 is 15 residues. For the CDR3, the DNA is TGTGCCAGCAGCTTTAGGGGACCCGTGAACACTGAAGCTTTCTTT. Its translation: CASSFRGPVNTEAFF.

In this sample, this clonotype turned up a few times. CDR3 loop: CASSSSTVRTDTQYF. Here the CDR3 DNA reads TGTGCCAGCAGCTCCTCGACCGTCCGCACAGATACGCAGTATTTT. This chain joins TRBV7-3 and TRBJ2-3, with no clear D. The ends were cut back, 4 bases at V and 1 base at J, with 12 bases in the middle. Germline CDR1 and CDR2: SGHTA and FQGTGA. The CDR3 is 15 amino acids.

Worth noting for this clonotype: No conserved phenylalanine or tryptophan is present at the end of the CDR3, so a read error is the likely explanation. This chain joins TRBV18 and TRBJ1-1, with 8 bases that match TRBD1. Germline V lookup: CDR1 KGHSH, CDR2 LQKENI. CDR3 length equals 14 residues. J was trimmed by 0 bases and V by 8 bases; bases with no gene match: 5. CDR3 DNA: TGTGCCAGCCTACGACAGGGGATGAACACTGAAGCTTTCTCT. Translation: CASLRQGMNTEAFS.

This clonotype was detected ten times or more. The chain has TRBV6-1 and TRBJ1-2, with 10 positions matching TRBD1. The germline gives CDR1 MNHNS, CDR2 SASEGT. The J segment lost 3 bases and the V segment lost 6 bases, leaving 7 bases of the junction unmatched. CDR3 length equals 15 residues. Here the CDR3 DNA reads TGTGCCAGCAGCGAGCCGGGACAGGGGTACTATGGCTACACCTTC. The encoded protein is CASSEPGQGYYGYTF.

This sequence joins TRBV28 and TRBJ2-3, with TRBD2 as a possible D gene (6 bases). V shed 5 bases and J shed 2 bases, with 20 bases lying between them. The length of the CDR3 is 17 residues. Germline CDR1 is MDHEN and CDR2 is SYDVKM. CDR3 DNA sequence: TGTGCCAGCAGTCGAGGGACTTTGCGGGGCTACACAGATACGCAGTATTTT. Its translation: CASSRGTLRGYTDTQYF.